This TCR beta chain originates from a study of cytomegalovirus exposure and HLA in healthy donors. Overall study results and limits: An assumption of roughly uniform sequencing depth across donors underlay the presence/absence analyses. Cytomegalovirus status, reportedly, was diagnosed with high specificity and sensitivity by the classifier. Rare sequences made up most TCRs, while some public TCRs were found in many donors.

As concerns this clone: Its antigen remains unknown.

The PCR contained 60 Vbeta and 13 Jbeta primers. This table comes from immunoSEQ multiplex PCR, and its TCRdb copy is limited to in-frame clones, with some not included. In the table there are about 300,000 clones, 70% to 90% of which are singletons. CDR1 and CDR2 (germline): LGHNA, YNFKEQ. The CDR3 contains 17 residues. The V gene lost 0 bases and the J gene lost 0 bases, with 11 bases spanning the gap. Sequenced input: PBMCs. This TCR was sampled from a man aged 35 to 55 in good health and CMV-seropositive. The chain carries TRBV4-2 and TRBJ2-2; D gene uncertain. The CDR3: CASSQEFGSANTGELFF. The CDR3 coding sequence is TGTGCCAGCAGCCAAGAATTCGGCAGCGCGAACACCGGGGAGCTGTTTTTT.